The 10 T cell receptor beta chains in this list originate from one sample, sequenced in a study of OX40 agonist ivuxolimab in advanced cancers. Some clones are missing from TCRdb's copy, which holds only in-frame ones; the method was immunoSEQ multiplex PCR. This sample yields tens of thousands of clones, of which around nine tenths are seen a single time; 13% to 15% belongs to the top ten. Specimen: CD4+ or CD8+ T cells sorted from blood, collected in a trial of the OX40 agonist ivuxolimab. These receptors were taken from an adult with an advanced solid tumor such as melanoma, head and neck, liver or kidney cancer.

The chain couples TRBV5-1 to TRBJ2-3; no firm D call. The ends were cut back, 0 bases at V and 6 bases at J, with 8 bases in the middle. The CDR3 runs to 13 residues. Looked up from germline, CDR1 is SGHRS and CDR2 is YFSETQ. CDR3 loop: CASSLAISDTQYF. The CDR3, as DNA: TGCGCCAGCAGCTTGGCCATCTCGGATACGCAGTATTTT.

This clone was observed a single time. This rearrangement joins TRBV18 to TRBJ1-1; D possibly corresponds to TRBD1 (6 bases). Germline V lookup: CDR1 KGHSH, CDR2 LQKENI. Trimming took off 0 bases at V and 7 bases at J, with 15 bases between the two ends. The CDR3 spans 15 residues. CDR3 sequence: CASSPPSRGQGEAFF. The CDR3 coding sequence is TGTGCCAGCTCACCACCGTCCCGGGGGCAAGGTGAAGCTTTCTTT.

V usage is TRBV6-1 and J usage is TRBJ1-2; D perhaps matches TRBD1 (5 bases). CDR1 is MNHNS, CDR2 SASEGT, per germline. The V and J ends lost 5 bases and 2 bases respectively, with 15 bases between them. The CDR3 is made up of 15 amino acids. CDR3 bases: TGTGCCAGCAGTAAGACAGTTTACGGAAACTATGGCTACACCTTC. This gives the protein CASSKTVYGNYGYTF.

The chain links TRBV29-1 to TRBJ2-7, with D maybe TRBD1 (7 bases). V was shortened by 6 bases and J by 6 bases, with 21 bases between the two germline ends. Germline V gives CDR1 SQVTM, CDR2 ANQGSEA. This CDR3 spans 14 amino acids. CDR3 sequence (DNA): TGCAGCGTCACGGGGGTTAAGGGGGCTGGCGAGCAGTACTTC. It is translated as CSVTGVKGAGEQYF.

V usage is TRBV28 and J usage is TRBJ2-7, with a weak D call TRBD2 (6 bases). CDR1 MDHEN and CDR2 SYDVKM come from the germline V gene. The CDR3 contains 11 residues. Trimming removed 8 bases at V and 5 bases at J, with 10 bases between. CDR3 loop: CASGGVHEQYF. The CDR3 bases are TGTGCCAGCGGAGGGGTCCACGAGCAGTACTTC.

The rearrangement uses TRBV5-1 and TRBJ2-1; 9 nucleotides agree with TRBD1. V dropped 4 bases and J dropped 4; count of bases not matched to a gene: 12. The germline gives CDR1 SGHRS, CDR2 YFSETQ. The CDR3 contains 17 residues. The CDR3 is CASSQGTGRLLYNEQFF. The CDR3 nucleotides are TGCGCCAGCAGCCAAGGGACAGGGAGACTATTATACAATGAGCAGTTCTTC.

V is TRBV10-3 and J is TRBJ2-5, with 10 bases identical to TRBD2. From germline, CDR1 is ENHRY and CDR2 SYGVKD. The CDR3 has 14 amino acids. Germline trimming cut 6 bases from V and 4 bases from J; bases unmatched to any gene: 5. The CDR3 region has the DNA TGTGCCATCAGCGCTGGGACTAGCGTAGAGACCCAGTACTTC. The encoded protein is CAISAGTSVETQYF.

The chain has TRBV27 and TRBJ2-7; D may be TRBD1 (6 bases). The CDR3 is made up of 15 amino acids. Deletions cut 5 bases from V and 3 bases from J, with 17 bases between. Germline values: CDR1 MNHEY, CDR2 SMNVEV (reference sequence). CDR3 in amino acids: CASSGGHAALYEQYF. The DNA of the CDR3 is TGTGCCAGCAGTGGGGGCCACGCCGCCCTCTACGAGCAGTACTTC.

On this clone: A much larger clone lies a single base off, so this may be a read error. The chain uses TRBV7-3 and TRBJ2-7; perhaps TRBD1 as D (6 bases). This CDR3 has 13 amino acids. CDR1 and CDR2 from the germline V gene are SGHTA and FQGTGA. Deletions cut 2 bases from V and 5 bases from J, with 10 bases between. The CDR3 loop reads CASSLAPGDEQYF. CDR3 DNA sequence: TGTGCCAGCAGCTTAGCCCCAGGGGACGAGCAGTACTTC.

The chain recombines TRBV9 with TRBJ2-1; 8 nucleotides line up with TRBD2. CDR1 and CDR2 from the germline V gene are SGDLS and YYNGEE. V shed 4 bases and J 9 bases; nucleotides not matched to a gene: 12. This CDR3 comprises 15 residues. CDR3 sequence (DNA): TGTGCCAGCAGCCCAGAGATCGGGAGGGCCCCTGAGCAGTTCTTC. As protein: CASSPEIGRAPEQFF.